Presented here are 2 T cell receptor beta chains from one specimen sequenced in a study of molecular identifiers for immune sequencing clone quantification. TCRdb itself ran the PCR reads through MiXCR, one entry per CDR3 protein. The sample shows 90,000 to 120,000 distinct CDR3 sequences, over 30% of them seen only once. Sequenced: naive CD8+ T cells from blood, with Jurkat cell RNA spiked in. Subset specified: FACS-sorted CD8+CD4-CCR7+CD45RA+ naive T cells. These receptors were taken from a human donor in good health. Some libraries in this study had Jurkat cell RNA spiked in.

Note on this clonotype: Just one base apart from a much larger clone, this may be a read error. The chain recombines TRBV29-1 with TRBJ2-3; D ambiguous. Between the trimmed V and J ends, which lost 7 bases and 0 bases, there was a span of 8 bases. This CDR3 comprises 12 residues. The germline V gene has CDR1 SQVTM and CDR2 ANQGSEA. CDR3 sequence reads: CSGRKSTDTQYF. The DNA for the CDR3 is TGCAGCGGAAGGAAGAGCACAGATACGCAGTATTTT.

This clonotype has a count of ten or more. The V and J genes are TRBV5-6 and TRBJ2-7, with D tentatively TRBD2 (6 bases). V was cut by 3 bases and J by 0 bases, with 16 bases left in between. Germline V gene data show CDR1 as SGHDT and CDR2 as YYEEEE. The CDR3 covers 16 residues. CDR3 coding DNA: TGTGCCAGCAGCTCGTTGGTGGCTAGCGACTCCTACGAGCAGTACTTC. This encodes CASSSLVASDSYEQYF.